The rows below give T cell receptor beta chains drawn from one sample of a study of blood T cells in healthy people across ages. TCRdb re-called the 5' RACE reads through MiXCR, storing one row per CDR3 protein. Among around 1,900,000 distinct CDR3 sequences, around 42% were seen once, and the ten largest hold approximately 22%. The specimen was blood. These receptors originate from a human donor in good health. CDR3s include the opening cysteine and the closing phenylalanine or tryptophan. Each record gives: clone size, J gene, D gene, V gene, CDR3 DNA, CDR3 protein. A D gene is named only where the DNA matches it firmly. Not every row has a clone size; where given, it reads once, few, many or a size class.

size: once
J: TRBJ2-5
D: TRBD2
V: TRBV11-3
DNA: TGTGCCAGCAGCACGGGACTAGCGGGGAGCTATCAAGAGACCCAGTACTTC
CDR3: CASSTGLAGSYQETQYF

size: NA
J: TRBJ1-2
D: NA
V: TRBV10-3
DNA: TGTGCCATCAGTGAGACCAAACGGGGGGAAGGCTACACCTTC
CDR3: CAISETKRGEGYTF

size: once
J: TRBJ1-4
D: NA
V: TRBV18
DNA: TGTGCCAGCTCTCGGACCACGAGAGAGTCAAAACTGTTTTTT
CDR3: CASSRTTRESKLFF

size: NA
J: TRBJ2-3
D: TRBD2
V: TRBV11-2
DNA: TGTGCCAGCAGCTTAAGGGGACCATTGGGGCGGGGGGGCCGGAACACAGATACGCAGTATTTT
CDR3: CASSLRGPLGRGGRNTDTQYF

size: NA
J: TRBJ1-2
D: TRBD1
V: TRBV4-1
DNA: TGCGCCACCACCGGGACAGGGGCCTATGGCTACACCTTC
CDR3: CATTGTGAYGYTF

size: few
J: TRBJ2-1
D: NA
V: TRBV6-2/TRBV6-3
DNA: TGTGCCAGCAGTTACGGGGCACCATCCTACAATGAGCAGTTCTTC
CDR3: CASSYGAPSYNEQFF

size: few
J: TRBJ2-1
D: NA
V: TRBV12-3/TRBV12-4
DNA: TGTGCCAGCAGTTTAGCGCTAAGATGGAGTAATGAGCAGTTCTTC
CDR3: CASSLALRWSNEQFF

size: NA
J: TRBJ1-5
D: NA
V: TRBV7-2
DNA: TGTGCCAGCAGCTCAAAGGGACGGCTCAATCAGCCCCAGCATTTT
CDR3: CASSSKGRLNQPQHF

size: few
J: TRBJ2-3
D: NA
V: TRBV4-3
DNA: TGCGCCAGCAGCCTAAACGTAGGGGTGGGAGATACGCAGTATTTT
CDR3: CASSLNVGVGDTQYF

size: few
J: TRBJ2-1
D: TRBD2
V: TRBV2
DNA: TGTGCCAGCAGTATGACTAGCGGGGATCAGTTCTTC
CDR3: CASSMTSGDQFF

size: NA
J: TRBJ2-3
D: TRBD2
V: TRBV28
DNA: TGTGCCAGCAGTTTTCTTAGCGGGGCATTCACAGATACGCAGTATTTT
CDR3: CASSFLSGAFTDTQYF

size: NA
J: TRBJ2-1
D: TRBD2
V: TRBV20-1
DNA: TGCAGTGCTAGAAATCAGGGTAGCGGGGGATACTACAATGAGCAGTTCTTC
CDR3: CSARNQGSGGYYNEQFF

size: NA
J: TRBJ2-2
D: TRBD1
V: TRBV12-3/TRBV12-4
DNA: TGTGCCAGCAGTGGGGAAACAGGGGCAACACCCAACACCGGGGAGCTGTTTTTT
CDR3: CASSGETGATPNTGELFF

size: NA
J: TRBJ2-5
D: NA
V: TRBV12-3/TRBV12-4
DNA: TGTGCCAGCAGTCCCCGGGACCGCAGGGAGACCCAGTACTTC
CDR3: CASSPRDRRETQYF

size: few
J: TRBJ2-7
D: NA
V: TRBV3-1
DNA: TGTGCCAGCAGCCAAGATCTCGGGGGTCCCTACGAGCAGTACTTC
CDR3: CASSQDLGGPYEQYF

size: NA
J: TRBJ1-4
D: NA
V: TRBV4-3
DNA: TGCGCCAGCAGCTTGGACAGCTTTAATGAAAAACTGTTTTTT
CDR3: CASSLDSFNEKLFF

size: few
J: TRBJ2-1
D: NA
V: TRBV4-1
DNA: TGCGCCAGCAGCCAAGAGCCAGAGAGCTCCTACAATGAGCAGTTCTTC
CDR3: CASSQEPESSYNEQFF

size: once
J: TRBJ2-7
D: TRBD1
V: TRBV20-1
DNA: TGCAGTGCTAGAGTGACAGGGAATACCTACGAGCAGTACTTC
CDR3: CSARVTGNTYEQYF

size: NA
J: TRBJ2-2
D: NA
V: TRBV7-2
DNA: TGTGCCAGCAGCTTAGGGTCTAGCTTCGTCGGGGAGCTGTTTTTT
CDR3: CASSLGSSFVGELFF

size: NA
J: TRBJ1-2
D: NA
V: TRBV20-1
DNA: TGCAGTGCCCCCAGGAGTGGCTACACCTTC
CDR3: CSAPRSGYTF

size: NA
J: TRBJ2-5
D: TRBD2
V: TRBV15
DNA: TGTGCCACCAGCAGGGGTGGAGACGGGAGGGAAGAGACCCAGTACTTC
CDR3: CATSRGGDGREETQYF

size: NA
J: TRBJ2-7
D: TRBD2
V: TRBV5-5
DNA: TGTGCCAGCAGCTGCACTAGCGGGGGCGGCGAGCAGTACTTC
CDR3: CASSCTSGGGEQYF

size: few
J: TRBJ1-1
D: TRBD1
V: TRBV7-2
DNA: TGTGCCAGCAGCTTAGACAGGGGGCTGGCTGAAGCTTTCTTT
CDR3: CASSLDRGLAEAFF

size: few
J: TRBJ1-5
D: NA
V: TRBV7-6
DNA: TGTGCCAGCAGCTCCGGGACCGTGGTGCATTTT
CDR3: CASSSGTVVHF